The 17 T cell receptor beta chains presented below share a single source sample, sequenced in a study of shared clonotypes between healthy human individuals. Assay: immunoSEQ multiplex PCR; the TCRdb copy retains only in-frame clones and omits some. Among 2 million to 2.5 million clones listed, roughly 94% were seen once. Specimen: naive CD4+ T cells sorted from blood. This sample's subset: CD45RA+ positively selected. The receptors shown here come from a man between 18 and 29 years old in good health.

A word on this clone: In the same sample, other DNA sequences code for this CDR3. The chain has TRBV5-1 and TRBJ1-2; D not resolved. CDR1 and CDR2 (germline): SGHRS, YFSETQ. The CDR3 has 13 amino acids. The V and J ends lost 2 bases and 2 bases respectively, with 7 bases between them. The CDR3 here is CASSLAPNYGYTF. The CDR3 bases are TGCGCCAGCAGCTTAGCACCCAACTATGGCTACACCTTC.

The chain links TRBV10-3 to TRBJ2-3; TRBD2 aligns across 12 bases. CDR1 is ENHRY and CDR2 is SYGVKD in the germline V gene. The CDR3 is 16 residues long. V gave up 7 bases and J gave up 4 bases; unmatched junction bases: 9. The CDR3 DNA is TGTGCCATCACCAGACTAGCGGGAGCTGGGCCAGATACGCAGTATTTT. Translating gives CAITRLAGAGPDTQYF.

This chain connects TRBV27 to TRBJ1-6; no reliable D call. Germline V gene data show CDR1 as MNHEY and CDR2 as SMNVEV (reference sequence). This CDR3 spans 15 amino acids. V shed 4 bases and J shed 0 bases, with 7 bases lying between them. CDR3 coding DNA: TGTGCCAGCAGTTGGGGAAGCTCCTATAATTCACCCCTCCACTTT. It translates to CASSWGSSYNSPLHF.

As for this clone: The same CDR3 also results from other DNA sequences found in this sample. The CDR3 DNA follows: TGTGCCTGGAGTGTACGGGGGCCCGGGGAGCTGTTTTTT. Translating gives CAWSVRGPGELFF. This chain uses TRBV30 with TRBJ2-2; D is perhaps TRBD1 or TRBD2 (6 bases each). The CDR3 extends over 13 amino acids. Per the germline V gene, CDR1 is GTSNPN and CDR2 is SVGIG (reference sequence). V gave up 0 bases and J gave up 6 bases, with 8 bases separating them. Together with reference TRBV30 and TRBJ2-2, the CDR3 gives the full variable domain: SQTIHQWPATLVQPVGSPLSLECTVEGTSNPNLYWYRQAAGRGLQLLFYSVGIGQISSEVPQNLSASRPQDRQFILSSKKLLLSDSGFYLCAWSVRGPGELFFGEGSRLTVL.

The CDR3 DNA is TGTGCCAGCAGCTTAGATCTAGGCAGGGGGCTGGCAGCTTTCTTT. Amino acid sequence: CASSLDLGRGLAAFF. The chain recombines TRBV11-2 with TRBJ1-1; 8 bases align to TRBD1. The CDR3 totals 15 residues. Germline assignment: CDR1 SGHAT and CDR2 FQNNGV. J was trimmed by 10 bases and V by 0 bases; bases with no gene match: 10. Filled out from reference TRBV11-2 and TRBJ1-1, the complete variable domain reads EAGVAQSPRYKIIEKRQSVAFWCNPISGHATLYWYQQILGQGPKLLIQFQNNGVVDDSQLPKDRFSAERLKGVDSTLKIQPAKLEDSAVYLCASSLDLGRGLAAFFGQGTRLTVV.

A word on this clone: This specimen includes other DNA sequences encoding the same CDR3. The V gene is TRBV27, the J gene TRBJ2-6; D is undetermined. This CDR3 region has 14 residues. CDR1 and CDR2 (germline): MNHEY, SMNVEV (reference sequence). Trimming pared 2 bases from V and 0 bases from J, leaving 2 bases between. The CDR3 protein is CASSLSSGANVLTF. In DNA form, the CDR3 reads TGTGCCAGCAGTTTAAGCTCTGGGGCCAACGTCCTGACTTTC.

The chain recombines TRBV6-5 with TRBJ1-6, with 7 bases matching TRBD1. V shed 4 bases and J 6 bases; nucleotides not matched to a gene: 9. CDR3 size: 16 residues. The V gene's germline CDR1 is MNHEY and CDR2 SVGAGI. CDR3 nucleotides: TGTGCCAGCAGTTTAAAGGGGGCGCGGGCTAATTCACCCCTCCACTTT. It is translated as CASSLKGARANSPLHF.

The chain links TRBV5-1 to TRBJ1-1; no firm D call. V lost 0 bases and J 3 bases, leaving 6 bases between the germline ends. The CDR3 covers 13 residues. Germline V gives CDR1 SGHRS, CDR2 YFSETQ. DNA of the CDR3: TGCGCCAGCAGCTTGGCGGTTTACACTGAAGCTTTCTTT. This sequence encodes CASSLAVYTEAFF.

The chain couples TRBV30 to TRBJ1-6; the D is unclear. The CDR3 length is 14 residues. Germline CDR1 is GTSNPN and CDR2 is SVGIG (reference sequence). Trimming left V 1 base short and J 10 bases short, with 14 bases between. The DNA of the CDR3 is TGTGCCTGGAGTGGACTGATGAGGAGCTCACCCCTCCACTTT. It translates to CAWSGLMRSSPLHF.

The J gene is TRBJ2-3, the V gene TRBV7-2; D might be TRBD2 (6 bases). Trimming stripped 7 bases from V and 0 bases from J, with 14 bases between. CDR3 size: 15 residues. In germline, CDR1 is SGHTA, CDR2 FQGNSA. The CDR3 bases are TGTGCCAGCACTACTGGAGGGCCTAGCACAGATACGCAGTATTTT. It encodes CASTTGGPSTDTQYF.

The genes are TRBV29-1 and TRBJ2-1; the D is unclear. CDR3 length: 14 residues. CDR1 is SQVTM and CDR2 is ANQGSEA in the germline V gene. V lost 3 bases and J lost 7, with 16 bases in between. This CDR3 is CSVERLLNPNEQFF. CDR3 sequence (DNA): TGCAGCGTTGAGAGACTCCTGAACCCTAATGAGCAGTTCTTC.

The gene calls are TRBV2 and TRBJ2-4, with 7 nucleotides matching TRBD1. Germline CDR1 reads SNHLY; CDR2 reads FYNNEI. The CDR3 consists of 13 residues. V trimming: 8 bases; J trimming: 6 bases; junction bases outside the gene matches: 7. CDR3 sequence (DNA): TGTGCCAGCCGAGGGGGCCTTAGAAACATTCAGTACTTC. This gives the protein CASRGGLRNIQYF.

This clone appeared once. V usage is TRBV29-1 and J usage is TRBJ1-1; D unresolved. Looked up from germline, CDR1 is SQVTM and CDR2 is ANQGSEA. Trimming cost V 2 bases and J 6 bases, with 16 bases left between them. The CDR3 extends over 14 amino acids. For the CDR3, the DNA is TGCAGCGTTGAAAGGGCAGGCCTACGGGCTGAAGCTTTCTTT. It codes for CSVERAGLRAEAFF.

On this clone itself: An end of the junction differs from the germline gene, which may be a read error. This sequence joins TRBV4-3 and TRBJ1-2; D uncertain. This CDR3 is built from 17 residues. The V gene's germline CDR1 is LGHNA and CDR2 YSLEER. CDR3 sequence reads: CASSQEAAGAGSYSYTF. Written as DNA, the CDR3 is TGCGCCAGCAGCCAAGAAGCAGCCGGAGCGGGATCCTATAGCTACACCTTC.

This chain connects TRBV7-2 to TRBJ2-7; 13 nucleotides match TRBD2. The junction had 7 bases not matched to a gene; V was cut back by 5 bases and J by 3 bases. Per the germline V gene, CDR1 is SGHTA and CDR2 is FQGNSA. The CDR3 sequence is 16 residues long. The CDR3 reads CASSPTRLAGGYEQYF. The CDR3, as DNA: TGTGCCAGCAGCCCAACTAGACTAGCGGGGGGCTACGAGCAGTACTTC.

The table lists this clone with a few counts. The CDR3 DNA reads as TGTGCCAGCACGCGGGGGAATCAATCACCCCTCCACTTT. This codes for CASTRGNQSPLHF. The chain is built from TRBV27 and TRBJ1-6, with D possibly being TRBD1 (5 bases). Germline loops: CDR1 MNHEY, CDR2 SMNVEV (reference sequence). CDR3 length: 13 amino acids. V dropped 7 bases and J dropped 10 bases, with 14 bases sitting between them.

Points on this clone: Other DNA sequences from this sample encode an identical CDR3 as well. This chain joins TRBV4-1 and TRBJ2-7, with no clear D. CDR1 and CDR2 from the germline V gene are MGHRA and YSYEKL. This CDR3 has 13 residues. Trimming shortened V by 0 bases and J by 1 base, and 4 bases separated the two germline ends. For the CDR3, the DNA is TGCGCCAGCAGCCAAGAGGGTTCCTACGAGCAGTACTTC. Residues: CASSQEGSYEQYF.